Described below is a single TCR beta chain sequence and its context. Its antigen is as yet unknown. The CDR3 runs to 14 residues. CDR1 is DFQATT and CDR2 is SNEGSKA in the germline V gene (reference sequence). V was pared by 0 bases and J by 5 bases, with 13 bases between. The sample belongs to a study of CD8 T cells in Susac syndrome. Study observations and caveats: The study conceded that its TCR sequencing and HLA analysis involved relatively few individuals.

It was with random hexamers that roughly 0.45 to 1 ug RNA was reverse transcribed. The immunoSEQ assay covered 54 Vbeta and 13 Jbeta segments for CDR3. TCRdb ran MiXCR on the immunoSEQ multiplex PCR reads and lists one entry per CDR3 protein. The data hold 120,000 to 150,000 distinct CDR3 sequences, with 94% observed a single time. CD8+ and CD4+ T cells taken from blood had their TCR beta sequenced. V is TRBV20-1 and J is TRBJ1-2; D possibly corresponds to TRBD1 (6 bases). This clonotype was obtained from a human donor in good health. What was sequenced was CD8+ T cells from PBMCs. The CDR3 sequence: CSARDMGAGYGYTF. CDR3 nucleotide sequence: TGCAGTGCTAGAGATATGGGGGCAGGGTATGGCTACACCTTC.